In its sample, the clone carrying this T cell receptor beta chain was seen once. Running of the assay took place at deep level. Profiling relied on immunoSEQ multiplex PCR, and the TCRdb table lists in-frame clones only, not all of them. This sample yields around 690,000 clones, of which about nine tenths are seen a single time; about a third belongs to the top ten. This record belongs to a study of shared clonotypes between healthy human individuals. This CDR3 comprises 15 residues. J was trimmed by 3 bases and V by 3 bases; bases with no gene match: 5. The germline V gene has CDR1 LNHDA and CDR2 SQIVND (reference sequence).

Sequences were obtained from memory CD8+ T cells from PBMCs. Subset: CD45RO+ cells pooled with CCR7-negative TemRA cells. This sequence joins TRBV19 and TRBJ2-1; 7 bases map to TRBD2. The clonotype originates from a man aged 18 to 30 in good health. Some clones in this sample may be carry-over from other donors' samples. CDR3 sequence: CASSMRESFYNEQFF. CDR3 DNA: TGTGCCAGTAGTATGCGGGAGTCTTTCTACAATGAGCAGTTCTTC.